Shown below are 14 T cell receptor beta chains from a single sample sequenced in a study of shared clonotypes between healthy human individuals. Assay: immunoSEQ multiplex PCR; the TCRdb copy retains only in-frame clones and omits some. The sample carries 1.6 million or so clones, roughly 96% recorded once. Sequenced input: naive CD4+ T cells sorted from blood. Subset defined: CD45RA+ positively selected. The receptors shown here come from a man younger than 45 in good health.

The chain recombines TRBV19 with TRBJ2-7; D tentatively reads TRBD1 or TRBD2 (5 bases each). Germline V lookup: CDR1 LNHDA, CDR2 SQIVND (reference sequence). V was cut by 7 bases and J by 0 bases, with 13 bases left in between. CDR3 length: 14 amino acids. CDR3 bases: TGTGCCAGTACAAAGGGACCGAACTCCTACGAGCAGTACTTC. This sequence encodes CASTKGPNSYEQYF.

The chain employs TRBV19 and TRBJ2-1; D not resolved. V gave up 7 bases and J gave up 7 bases, with 20 bases separating them. The CDR3 sequence is 15 residues long. Germline CDR1 and CDR2: LNHDA and SQIVND (reference sequence). The chain's CDR3 is CASIRTTAFSNEQFF. In DNA form, the CDR3 reads TGTGCCAGTATCCGGACCACCGCTTTTAGTAATGAGCAGTTCTTC.

The V gene is TRBV7-9, the J gene TRBJ2-7, with D possibly TRBD2 on 6 matching bases. Germline V gene lookup returns CDR1 SEHNR and CDR2 FQNEAQ (reference sequence). Trimming stripped 4 bases from V and 4 bases from J, with 20 bases between. CDR3 length: 16 residues. The DNA of the CDR3 is TGTGCCAGCAGCTCAACATCGATATCCGGGAGTTACGAGCAGTACTTC. It encodes CASSSTSISGSYEQYF.

As regards this clone: Germline and junction disagree at one end, which may indicate a read error. The rearrangement joins TRBV15 to TRBJ2-3, with 8 bases that match TRBD2. The CDR3 spans 13 residues. Germline lookup yields CDR1 LNHNV and CDR2 YYDKDF (reference sequence). As DNA, the CDR3 is TGTGCCACCAGCAGACAAACTAGCGGAGGAAGGAATTTT. This encodes CATSRQTSGGRNF.

The V gene is TRBV7-2, the J gene TRBJ2-3; D is ambiguous. There are 13 residues in the CDR3. Looked up from germline, CDR1 is SGHTA and CDR2 is FQGNSA. Trimming removed 5 bases at V and 3 bases at J, with 9 bases between. In DNA form, the CDR3 reads TGTGCCAGCAGCACGGACCCAACAGATACGCAGTATTTT. Translating it yields CASSTDPTDTQYF.

This rearrangement joins TRBV7-6 to TRBJ2-3; perhaps D is TRBD1 or TRBD2 (6 bases each). The CDR3 length is 17 residues. Germline loops: CDR1 SGHVS, CDR2 FNYEAQ. The V end lost 5 bases, the J end lost 4 bases, and 22 bases lay between the germline ends. The CDR3 DNA sequence: TGTGCCAGCAGCCGGGTCCAGGGGAGGATTGGGGCAGATACGCAGTATTTT. As protein: CASSRVQGRIGADTQYF.

The J gene is TRBJ2-7, the V gene TRBV5-1; D perhaps matches TRBD2 (6 bases). This CDR3 is 14 amino acids long. The V gene's germline CDR1 is SGHRS and CDR2 YFSETQ. The V end was cut by 4 bases, the J end by 3 bases, with 14 bases between. CDR3 sequence: CASSDGSSLYEQYF. The CDR3 nucleotides read TGCGCCAGCAGCGACGGGAGTAGCCTCTACGAGCAGTACTTC.

The V and J genes are TRBV10-3 and TRBJ1-4; D remains ambiguous. CDR1 ENHRY and CDR2 SYGVKD come from the germline V gene. The germline V and J ends were trimmed by 7 bases and 4 bases, with 10 bases remaining between them. CDR3 length equals 13 residues. The DNA for the CDR3 is TGTGCCATCAAAGCATTGGATAATGAAAAACTGTTTTTT. This sequence encodes CAIKALDNEKLFF.

The V and J genes are TRBV4-3 and TRBJ1-4, with a tentative D call TRBD1 (5 bases). The germline CDR1 and CDR2 sequences are LGHNA and YSLEER. The CDR3 spans 15 residues. The germline V and J ends were trimmed by 0 bases and 7 bases, with 12 bases remaining between them. As DNA, the CDR3 is TGCGCCAGCAGCCAAGACAGGGTTTACTCTGAAAAACTGTTTTTT. Its protein is CASSQDRVYSEKLFF.

This chain joins TRBV29-1 and TRBJ2-1; 8 nucleotides align to TRBD2. The junction had 7 bases not matched to a gene; V was cut back by 0 bases and J by 0 bases. There are 17 residues in the CDR3. CDR1 and CDR2 (germline): SQVTM, ANQGSEA. CDR3 DNA: TGCAGCGTTGAAGAATGGTGGAGCGGGAGCTCCTACAATGAGCAGTTCTTC. Residues: CSVEEWWSGSSYNEQFF.

This chain uses TRBV4-3 with TRBJ1-2; a possible D gene is TRBD1 (5 bases). The CDR3 has 18 residues. Trimming took off 3 bases at V and 4 bases at J, with 24 bases between the two ends. Germline V gives CDR1 LGHNA, CDR2 YSLEER. The CDR3 sequence is CASSHTRGSANGRYGYTF. The CDR3 DNA follows: TGCGCCAGCAGCCATACCCGGGGGTCTGCCAACGGCCGCTATGGCTACACCTTC.

The J gene is TRBJ1-2, the V gene TRBV5-1; D gene uncertain. V was clipped by 5 bases and J by 2 bases, with 13 bases between them. Germline loops: CDR1 SGHRS, CDR2 YFSETQ. The CDR3 length is 14 residues. The CDR3 sequence: CASRASPGNYGYTF. CDR3 nucleotide sequence: TGCGCCAGCAGGGCCTCCCCTGGGAACTATGGCTACACCTTC.

V usage is TRBV10-2 and J usage is TRBJ2-7, with 8 bases that match TRBD2. J lost 2 bases, V lost 4 bases, and 13 bases had no gene match. CDR1 WSHSY and CDR2 SAAADI come from the germline V gene. The CDR3 extends over 17 amino acids. The chain's CDR3 is CASSVTPGTRQTYEQYF. Written as DNA, the CDR3 is TGCGCCAGCAGTGTAACCCCCGGGACTAGACAAACCTACGAGCAGTACTTC.

This clone has only one observation. The V gene is TRBV4-1, the J gene TRBJ1-4; D uncertain. Trimming removed 3 bases from V and 4 bases from J, with 15 bases in between. The CDR3 covers 16 residues. CDR1 MGHRA and CDR2 YSYEKL come from the germline V gene. The CDR3 DNA sequence: TGCGCCAGCAGCCAGACGGTATATCTCAATAATGAAAAACTGTTTTTT. It codes for CASSQTVYLNNEKLFF.